This entry concerns a single T cell receptor (beta chain). The CDR3 sequence is 12 residues long. Germline CDR1 reads SGHAT; CDR2 reads FQNNGV. V shed 1 base and J shed 6 bases, with 5 bases lying between them. Clones were read by immunoSEQ multiplex PCR, and TCRdb kept only the in-frame ones, dropping some. This table holds 150,000 to 180,000 clones, approximately 82% found once. This sample was taken from a study of blood T cell repertoires in COVID-19. The V call is TRBV11-2, the J call TRBJ2-3; D ambiguous. Sequenced input: peripheral blood. This TCR was sampled from a woman in her fifties or sixties with acute or convalescent COVID-19. CDR3 amino acids: CASSLAEDTQYF. The CDR3, as DNA: TGTGCCAGCAGCTTAGCCGAGGATACGCAGTATTTT. Together with reference TRBV11-2 and TRBJ2-3, the CDR3 gives the full variable domain: EAGVAQSPRYKIIEKRQSVAFWCNPISGHATLYWYQQILGQGPKLLIQFQNNGVVDDSQLPKDRFSAERLKGVDSTLKIQPAKLEDSAVYLCASSLAEDTQYFGPGTRLTVL.